This T cell receptor beta chain was sequenced for a study of siplizumab effects on memory and regulatory T cells (dated by TCRdb to between 2018 and 2020). For the study in its entirety: The study looked at the effect of siplizumab, an anti-CD2 antibody, on alloreactive T-cell subsets in allogeneic mixed lymphocyte reactions made from human PBMCs. Overall study results and their limits: Siplizumab significantly lowered the cumulative frequency of alloreactive sequences that could be traced to unstimulated CD4+ memory T cells. Because sequences at frequencies below about 10^-5 were poorly captured, only a minor fraction of alloreactive clones could be mapped back to unstimulated subsets. Compared with memory T cells, unstimulated naive T cells appeared more diverse, and naive cells seemed to make a substantial contribution to the alloresponse. No functional confirmation was obtained for the suppressive function of proliferating Tregs from siplizumab cultures. In reactions with siplizumab, an average of approximately 69% of mappable alloreactive CD4+ clones were Treg-derived, compared with 26.9% in control reactions. About 75-96% of proliferating CD4+ or CD8+ clones could not be given a naive or memory phenotype.

At the junction V is shortened by 7 bases and J by 1 base; bases outside the gene matches: 3. Based on the germline V gene, the CDR1 and CDR2 sequences are SGHRS and YFSETQ. From its cysteine to its phenylalanine, the CDR3 spans 14 amino acids. Left in the record is the CDR3 DNA by itself, 42 bases read in frame from the first base. Library preparation employed the immunoSEQ multiplex PCR assay. About 10^5 TCR templates per sample were assayed by the deep sequencing platform. Genomic DNA extracted from sorted T cells was used for TCRbeta CDR3 sequencing. As for the authors' bioinformatics: The R programming language was used for clonal analysis of the TCRbeta CDR3 data. Alloreactive CD4+ and CD8+ clones were defined by comparing unstimulated samples with post-reaction CFSE-low samples. By matching sequences to the repertoires of sorted unstimulated Treg and non-Treg cells, each alloreactive CD4+ clone was assigned a regulatory or non-regulatory origin. The table was pulled from immuneACCESS by TCRdb, which kept in-frame rearrangements only. Such tables lose some clones; where checked, under half of the loss comes from unresolved V genes, and the rest has no known cause. The DNA gave D and trimming, while V, J and clone size come from that table. For this sample the table gives roughly 82,000 clones, of which roughly 89% were detected only once. 1.5% to 1.7% of the sample goes to the ten largest clones.

Sorted unstimulated T cells and proliferating T cells recovered from mixed lymphocyte reactions underwent TCRbeta CDR3 sequencing. Fresh whole blood from around 11 HLA-typed healthy donors was used to isolate PBMCs. To map where alloreactive clones came from, unstimulated CD4+ regulatory T cells were FACS-sorted. On this clone itself: No antigen is known for it. No much larger clonotype is one base removed from it; base qualities were not supplied.

Recombination linked TRBV5-1 to TRBJ2-3; TRBD2 matches 10 bases in the middle. Material for sequencing was Tregs sorted from blood. This TCR came from a human donor in good health. The CDR3 is CASERGGGTDTQYF. The DNA is as follows: TGCGCCAGCGAGCGGGGGGGCGGCACAGATACGCAGTATTTT.